This T cell receptor (beta chain) comes out of a study of blood T cells in healthy people across ages. Together with a sample-barcoded 5' primer, a J-beta primer mix was included in a second PCR lasting roughly 6 to 12 cycles. TCRdb reprocessed the 5' RACE reads with MiXCR, giving one entry per CDR3 protein. The data show 600,000 to 800,000 distinct CDR3 sequences, over 40% seen once. The junction had 21 bases not matched to a gene; V was cut back by 1 base and J by 5 bases. This CDR3 is built from 19 residues. The V gene's germline CDR1 is DFQATT and CDR2 SNEGSKA (reference sequence). The sequence came from a woman of 80 years or more in good health. The sequencing sample was made of blood. V gene TRBV20-1 combines with J gene TRBJ2-7; 9 bases map to TRBD2. The CDR3 loop is CSARGPTGLAGSELDEQYF. In DNA, the CDR3 is TGCAGTGCTAGAGGGCCCACGGGGCTAGCGGGATCCGAACTCGACGAGCAGTACTTC.